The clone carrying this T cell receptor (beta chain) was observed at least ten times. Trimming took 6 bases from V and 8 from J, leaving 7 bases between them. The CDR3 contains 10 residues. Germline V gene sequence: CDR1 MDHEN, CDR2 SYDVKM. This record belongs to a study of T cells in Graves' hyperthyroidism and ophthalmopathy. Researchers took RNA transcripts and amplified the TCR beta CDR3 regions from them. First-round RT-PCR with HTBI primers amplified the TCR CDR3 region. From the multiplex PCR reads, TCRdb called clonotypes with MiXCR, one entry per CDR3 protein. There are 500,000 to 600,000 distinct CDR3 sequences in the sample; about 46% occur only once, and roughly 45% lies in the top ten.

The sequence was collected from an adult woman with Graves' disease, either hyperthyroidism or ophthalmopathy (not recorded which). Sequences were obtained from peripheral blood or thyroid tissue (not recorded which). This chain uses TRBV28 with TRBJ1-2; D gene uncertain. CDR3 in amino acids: CASREGGYTF. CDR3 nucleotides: TGTGCCAGCAGGGAAGGAGGCTACACCTTC.